Included here is one TCR beta chain sequence, with context. These data originate in a study of Ad26.COV2.S vaccination and SARS-CoV-2 variants. Method: immunoSEQ multiplex PCR; TCRdb's copy keeps in-frame clones and lacks some. Here the sample spans roughly 680,000 clones, around 92% being singletons. The treatment denotes: around 19 received Ad26.COV2.S at low or high dose, single or two shots; several received placebo; per-sample allocation not given. At day 63 after the first vaccine or placebo injection, samples were drawn. The CDR3 runs 16 residues. Trimming left V 0 bases short and J 0 bases short, with 11 bases between. Germline V gene lookup returns CDR1 LGHDT and CDR2 YNNKEL (reference sequence).

The source was peripheral blood, collected in a trial of Ad26.COV2.S vaccine versus placebo. The sequence derives from a person aged 18-65 years who received the Ad26.COV2.S COVID-19 vaccine or a placebo. The chain recombines TRBV3-1 (or the pseudogene TRBV3-2) with TRBJ1-1, with D possibly being TRBD1 (6 bases). The CDR3 reads CASSQERGQVNTEAFF. In DNA form, the CDR3 reads TGTGCCAGCAGCCAAGAACGGGGGCAAGTGAACACTGAAGCTTTCTTT.